What follows is one T cell receptor beta chain and its context. No antigen is known for it. This CDR3 contains 14 residues. The germline V gene has CDR1 SGHDT and CDR2 YYEEEE. Trimming stripped 4 bases from V and 4 bases from J, with 11 bases between. The PCR was carried out with 60 Vbeta primers and 13 Jbeta primers. Using immunoSEQ multiplex PCR, the repertoire was profiled, and TCRdb retains in-frame clones only, with some absent. The sample yields over 150,000 clones, roughly 80% seen once. These data come from a study of cytomegalovirus exposure and HLA in healthy donors. Study-wide points: Reports indicated that the classifier achieved high specificity and sensitivity in diagnosing cytomegalovirus status. The productive fraction for most TCR beta V segments was about 87% or about 30% in an earlier analysis. Sequencing likely caused a cluster of highly shared sequence variants.

Nominally healthy donors were sampled, though unrecorded immune exposures were likely. This TCR was sampled from a woman in her twenties or thirties in good health and CMV-seropositive. Material for sequencing was PBMCs. The gene calls are TRBV5-6 and TRBJ1-4; the D is unclear. DNA of the CDR3: TGTGCCAGCAGCATCCAAGCCCTTAATGAAAAACTGTTTTTT. Translation: CASSIQALNEKLFF.